The source of this T cell receptor beta chain is a study of CD8+CD57+ T cells in acquired aplastic anemia. Whole-study findings and limits: Overlapping CD8+ CDR3 repertoires of patients and controls contained approximately 29 shared sequences. Statistical testing detected no significant gap in CD8+ Simpson's diversity between patients and controls.

Germline V lookup: CDR1 DFQATT, CDR2 SNEGSKA (reference sequence). V lost 4 bases to trimming and J lost 7 bases; unmatched junction nucleotides: 13. CDR3 size: 15 residues. Before being chosen for sequencing, patients had shown CD8+CD57+ cell expansion by flow cytometry. The patients, all of them, had severe acquired aplastic anemia. Prior therapy had not been administered to any patient at the time of blood sampling. According to the study, genomic DNA was the template for TCR beta VDJ and CDR3 profiling. TCRdb re-derived calls from the reads in MiXCR, one entry per CDR3 protein. The table has a few hundred thousand distinct CDR3 sequences, approximately 51% seen once. Comment on this clonotype: Its antigen remains unidentified.

Sequenced material: sorted CD4+, CD8+, or CD8+CD57+ T cells (not recorded which) from PBMCs. This clonotype was obtained from a human donor with aplastic anemia. The V call is TRBV20-1, the J call TRBJ2-4; 7 nucleotides line up with TRBD1. CDR3 protein: CSAKRTGLSTNIQYF. Here the CDR3 DNA reads TGCAGTGCTAAAAGGACAGGACTTAGTACGAACATTCAGTACTTC.